This passage covers 26 T cell receptor beta chains from one sample sequenced in a study of OX40 agonist ivuxolimab in advanced cancers. Libraries were prepared by immunoSEQ multiplex PCR; TCRdb keeps only in-frame clonotypes and omits some of them. The table records about 48,000 clones, 80% to 90% of them present only once. Specimen: CD4+ or CD8+ T cells sorted from blood, collected in a trial of the OX40 agonist ivuxolimab. All receptors come from an adult with an advanced solid tumor such as melanoma, head and neck, liver or kidney cancer.

This clone was seen only once. The genes are TRBV19 and TRBJ1-6; 8 nucleotides align to TRBD1. CDR1 and CDR2 (germline): LNHDA, SQIVND (reference sequence). The CDR3 contains 16 residues. V dropped 2 bases and J dropped 8; count of bases not matched to a gene: 8. CDR3 bases: TGTGCCAGTAGTATATCCCTCGGGACAGGATATTCACCCCTCCACTTT. Amino acid sequence: CASSISLGTGYSPLHF.

The chain joins TRBV4-3 to TRBJ1-1; D may be TRBD1 (6 bases). Germline V lookup: CDR1 LGHNA, CDR2 YSLEER. The CDR3 is made up of 14 amino acids. V lost 5 bases to trimming and J lost 1 base, with 11 bases between them. CDR3 nucleotide sequence: TGCGCCAGCAGCGGTCGGGGGGCGAACACTGAAGCTTTCTTT. It codes for CASSGRGANTEAFF.

The chain carries TRBV2 and TRBJ1-2, with a weak D call TRBD1 (5 bases). Germline assignment: CDR1 SNHLY and CDR2 FYNNEI. Trimming shortened V by 0 bases and J by 7 bases, and 18 bases separated the two germline ends. CDR3 length equals 16 residues. The CDR3 sequence: CASSEAYRPVPGGYTF. CDR3 DNA: TGTGCCAGCAGTGAAGCTTACAGGCCCGTCCCGGGTGGCTACACCTTC.

The chain carries TRBV19 and TRBJ1-3; D ambiguous. Germline V CDR1 and CDR2: LNHDA, SQIVND (reference sequence). The CDR3 totals 15 residues. V was clipped by 8 bases and J by 0 bases, with 14 bases between them. CDR3 region: CASFGRWGSGNTIYF. DNA of the CDR3: TGTGCCAGTTTTGGTCGCTGGGGCTCTGGAAACACCATATATTTT.

This sequence joins TRBV10-3 and TRBJ2-5; D possibly matches TRBD1 or TRBD2 (5 bases each). Trimming cost V 9 bases and J 3 bases, with 11 bases left between them. Looked up from germline, CDR1 is ENHRY and CDR2 is SYGVKD. The CDR3 has 12 residues. The CDR3 DNA reads TGTGCCATTAGGGACGGAGAAGAGACCCAGTACTTC. Its protein is CAIRDGEETQYF.

The chain uses TRBV10-3 and TRBJ1-5; 11 bases agree with TRBD1. J gave up 7 bases and V 4 bases, and 9 bases lay outside the gene matches. Germline V gene lookup returns CDR1 ENHRY and CDR2 SYGVKD. This CDR3 comprises 16 residues. The CDR3 loop reads CAISVNLGTGGQPQHF. CDR3 in DNA: TGTGCCATCAGTGTGAACTTGGGGACAGGGGGACAGCCCCAGCATTTT.

This clone appeared a single time. The chain joins TRBV21-1 to TRBJ1-2; the D call in the table, TRBD1, was not verified against the DNA. TRBV21-1 is noted as a pseudogene. There are 16 residues in the CDR3. The CDR3 region is CASSKWRREINYGYTF. The CDR3 DNA reads as TGTGCCAGCAGCAAATGGCGCAGGGAAATTAACTATGGCTACACCTTC.

V and J are TRBV5-5 and TRBJ2-1; D may correspond to TRBD1 or TRBD2 (5 bases each). The CDR3 covers 18 residues. The V end lost 1 base, the J end lost 2 bases, and 19 bases lay between the germline ends. Per germline, CDR1 SGHKS and CDR2 YYEKEE (reference sequence). The CDR3 reads CASSLLQGESRPYNEQFF. CDR3 DNA: TGTGCCAGCAGCTTGCTACAAGGGGAGTCGAGGCCCTACAATGAGCAGTTCTTC. The full variable domain, completed using reference TRBV5-5 and TRBJ2-1, is DAGVTQSPTHLIKTRGQQVTLRCSPISGHKSVSWYQQVLGQGPQFIFQYYEKEERGRGNFPDRFSARQFPNYSSELNVNALLLGDSALYLCASSLLQGESRPYNEQFFGPGTRLTVL.

This clone has just one count. The chain recombines TRBV7-8 with TRBJ1-4, with a tentative D call TRBD1 (5 bases). Trimming removed 5 bases at V and 10 bases at J, with 17 bases between. The germline V gene has CDR1 SGHVS and CDR2 FQNEAQ. The CDR3 loop spans 14 amino acids. The CDR3 nucleotides read TGTGCCAGCAGCCCTTTGACAGCTTATGGAAAACTGTTTTTT. Its translation is CASSPLTAYGKLFF.

This clone was seen a few times. The chain couples TRBV10-3 to TRBJ2-1, with 14 bases fitting TRBD2. With V trimmed by 6 bases and J by 4 bases, 8 bases remained unmatched. The germline V gene encodes CDR1 ENHRY and CDR2 SYGVKD. There are 17 residues in the CDR3. The CDR3, as DNA: TGTGCCATCAGGATAACCGGGACTAGCGGGGGATACAATGAGCAGTTCTTC. It translates to CAIRITGTSGGYNEQFF.

V gene TRBV10-3 combines with J gene TRBJ2-7, with 8 bases fitting TRBD1. Germline V gives CDR1 ENHRY, CDR2 SYGVKD. The CDR3 is 15 amino acids. V lost 9 bases to trimming and J lost 7 bases; unmatched junction nucleotides: 17. In DNA form, the CDR3 reads TGTGCCATGAGCAACCCGGGACAGGCGTACAAAGAGCAGTACTTC. The encoded protein is CAMSNPGQAYKEQYF.

This clone was seen just once. This chain connects TRBV27 to TRBJ1-1; possible D gene TRBD1, 6 bases. The CDR3 runs 14 residues. With 3 bases removed from V and 5 bases from J, the gap between germline ends came to 13 bases. Germline V lookup: CDR1 MNHEY, CDR2 SMNVEV (reference sequence). The DNA of the CDR3 is TGTGCCAGCAGTTTCCGCCTAAGGGGGACTGAAGCTTTCTTT. Translated, it gives CASSFRLRGTEAFF.

This chain links TRBV7-9 with TRBJ2-2, with 7 positions matching TRBD1. CDR3 length: 14 residues. After removal of 8 bases from V and 0 bases from J, the junction contained 3 bases not matched to a gene. The germline gives CDR1 SEHNR, CDR2 FQNEAQ (reference sequence). CDR3 protein: CASGQGANTGELFF. For the CDR3, the DNA is TGTGCCAGCGGTCAGGGGGCGAACACCGGGGAGCTGTTTTTT.

The V gene is TRBV5-4, the J gene TRBJ2-1; the D gene is possibly TRBD1 (5 bases). Germline values: CDR1 SGHNT, CDR2 YYREEE (reference sequence). The CDR3 spans 11 residues. V gave up 4 bases and J gave up 9 bases, with 8 bases separating them. The CDR3 is CASSRGGEQFF. In DNA form, the CDR3 reads TGTGCCAGCAGCAGGGGCGGTGAGCAGTTCTTC.

The chain employs TRBV27 and TRBJ1-2, with D possibly being TRBD1 (6 bases). V gave up 7 bases and J gave up 3 bases, with 9 bases separating them. The CDR3 totals 12 residues. Germline CDR1 is MNHEY and CDR2 is SMNVEV (reference sequence). CDR3 nucleotide sequence: TGTGCCAGCAAAGACAGGTACTATGGCTACACCTTC. It encodes CASKDRYYGYTF.

In nucleotides, the CDR3 is TGTGCCAGTAGGATCAGGGGCGCGAGCAATCAGCCCCAGCATTTT. Amino acids: CASRIRGASNQPQHF. The chain recombines TRBV19 with TRBJ1-5, with D perhaps TRBD1 (6 bases). This CDR3 is 15 amino acids long. V was pared by 6 bases and J by 1 base, with 13 bases between. Germline-derived CDR1 and CDR2 are LNHDA and SQIVND (reference sequence).

The CDR3 reads CASSQYLPPETQYF. The CDR3, as DNA: TGTGCCAGCAGCCAATATCTCCCCCCAGAGACCCAGTACTTC. The chain links TRBV4-2 to TRBJ2-5; D uncertain. V was pared by 2 bases and J by 4 bases, with 11 bases between. The CDR3 runs to 14 residues. Germline values: CDR1 LGHNA, CDR2 YNFKEQ.

This clone was observed a few times. This chain links TRBV6-6 with TRBJ2-5; tentatively, D is TRBD2 (5 bases). The CDR3 consists of 15 residues. The V gene's germline CDR1 is MNHNY and CDR2 SVGAGI (reference sequence). The germline V and J ends were trimmed by 6 bases and 9 bases, with 23 bases remaining between them. CDR3 in amino acids: CASSPPGGLMGSQYF. The CDR3 DNA is TGTGCCAGCAGCCCCCCAGGAGGTCTAATGGGGTCCCAGTACTTC.

The J gene is TRBJ2-1, the V gene TRBV19, with D possibly being TRBD1 (5 bases). The V end was cut by 1 base, the J end by 7 bases, with 8 bases between. The germline gives CDR1 LNHDA, CDR2 SQIVND (reference sequence). CDR3 length: 13 residues. This CDR3 reads CASSIGTTNEQFF. The CDR3, as DNA: TGTGCCAGTAGTATAGGGACAACGAATGAGCAGTTCTTC.

CDR3 sequence: CASRTVNSNQPQHF. DNA for the CDR3: TGTGCCAGCAGGACGGTAAATAGCAATCAGCCCCAGCATTTT. The chain recombines TRBV6-6 with TRBJ1-5; no clear D gene. V gave up 6 bases and J gave up 0 bases, with 9 bases separating them. The CDR3 sequence is 14 residues long. CDR1 and CDR2 from the germline V gene are MNHNY and SVGAGI (reference sequence).

The rearrangement joins TRBV10-3 to TRBJ2-3, with 12 bases fitting TRBD2. The germline CDR1 and CDR2 sequences are ENHRY and SYGVKD. The CDR3 length is 13 residues. J gave up 6 bases and V 8 bases, and 3 bases lay outside the gene matches. The CDR3 protein is CAIGGLAGDTQYF. The DNA for the CDR3 is TGTGCCATCGGAGGACTAGCGGGGGATACGCAGTATTTT.

This clone appeared a few times. The V call is TRBV5-4, the J call TRBJ2-6; D gene unclear. CDR1 and CDR2 (germline): SGHNT, YYREEE (reference sequence). CDR3 length: 17 residues. Trimming shortened V by 0 bases and J by 1 base, and 11 bases separated the two germline ends. The CDR3 loop reads CASSLAHSPSGANVLTF. The CDR3 DNA reads TGTGCCAGCAGCTTGGCGCACTCCCCTTCTGGGGCCAACGTCCTGACTTTC.

The chain has TRBV7-9 and TRBJ1-5; 10 bases match TRBD1. CDR1 is SEHNR, CDR2 FQNEAQ, per germline (reference sequence). The ends lost 6 bases at V and 0 bases at J; junction bases unmatched: 5. CDR3 length: 16 amino acids. The CDR3 bases are TGTGCCAGCAGATCCGGGACAGGGGATAGCAATCAGCCCCAGCATTTT. Its protein is CASRSGTGDSNQPQHF.

This clone was observed once. The V and J genes are TRBV4-2 and TRBJ1-1; tentatively, D is TRBD1 (5 bases). The V end lost 5 bases, the J end lost 1 base, and 5 bases lay between the germline ends. Germline V gene sequence: CDR1 LGHNA, CDR2 YNFKEQ. The CDR3 consists of 12 residues. The CDR3 protein is CASSRGNTEAFF. CDR3 DNA sequence: TGTGCCAGCAGCAGGGGGAACACTGAAGCTTTCTTT.

The V call is TRBV27, the J call TRBJ2-7, with a tentative D call TRBD2 (6 bases). Trimming stripped 5 bases from V and 5 bases from J, with 19 bases between. The CDR3 spans 15 residues. Germline-derived CDR1 and CDR2 are MNHEY and SMNVEV (reference sequence). CDR3 sequence: CASSPASLPGDEQYF. The CDR3 coding sequence is TGTGCCAGCAGTCCCGCGTCGCTCCCGGGGGACGAGCAGTACTTC.

J is TRBJ2-3 and V is TRBV9; 10 bases line up with TRBD2. Germline V lookup: CDR1 SGDLS, CDR2 YYNGEE. The CDR3 is 12 amino acids. J lost 10 bases, V lost 3 bases, and 2 bases had no gene match. The CDR3 sequence: CASSASGGPQYF. The CDR3 nucleotides are TGTGCCAGCAGCGCTAGCGGGGGCCCGCAGTATTTT.